A selection of T cell receptor beta chains follows, all from one sample in a study of T cell repertoires in cytomegalovirus infection. The antigens these receptors bind are not known. TCRdb itself ran the reads through MiXCR, one entry per CDR3 protein. The sample records about 830,000 distinct CDR3 sequences, around a third being singletons. The sequenced sample was cultured CD8+ T cells from PBMCs, obtained from culture after CMV antigen stimulation. The source of these receptors is a human donor in good health (CMV status not recorded). Some clones in this sample may be carry-over from other donors' samples. Both conserved end residues are part of each CDR3. A D gene is named only where the DNA matches it firmly. The listing skips clone size in some rows; elsewhere it reads once, few, many or a size class.

J	size	D	V	DNA	CDR3
TRBJ2-1	many	NA	TRBV7-9	TGTGCCAGCAGCTTAGACACCGCCCATGAGCAGTTCTTC	CASSLDTAHEQFF
TRBJ2-2	NA	NA	TRBV5-5	TGTGCCAGCAGCCAATACAGGGCCCCAAGGACCGGGGAGCTGTTTTTT	CASSQYRAPRTGELFF
TRBJ2-7	NA	NA	TRBV5-1	TGCGCCAGCAGTCGCCCGGCCTCCTACGAGCAGTACTTC	CASSRPASYEQYF
TRBJ2-1	few	TRBD1	TRBV12-5	TGTGCTAGTGGTCCTACGGGACAGGGAAACAATGAGCAGTTCTTC	CASGPTGQGNNEQFF
TRBJ2-7	NA	NA	TRBV27	TGTGCCAGCGCCTTGTGGGCCGGATACTACGAGCAGTACTTC	CASALWAGYYEQYF
TRBJ1-2	few	NA	TRBV7-9	TGTGCCAGCAGCCAAAGCTACGTCATAAGAAACTATGGCTACACCTTC	CASSQSYVIRNYGYTF
TRBJ1-1	NA	NA	TRBV13	TGTGCCAGCAGCTTAGGCGCCACAGTCACTGCAGCTTTCTTT	CASSLGATVTAAFF
TRBJ2-1	NA	NA	TRBV28	TGTGCCAGCAACGGTGGGTACAATGAGCAGTTCTTC	CASNGGYNEQFF
TRBJ2-3	few	NA	TRBV6-5	TGTGCCAGCAGTTACTCCTTTGGGGGGTCGACAGATACGCAGTATTTT	CASSYSFGGSTDTQYF
TRBJ1-1	NA	NA	TRBV29-1	TGCAGCGTTGAACTCGATCAGGGGGCTTTCTTT	CSVELDQGAFF
TRBJ2-7	NA	TRBD1	TRBV29-1	TGCAGCGTTTTTGTTCCCGGGACAGTAATCTACGAGCAGTACTTC	CSVFVPGTVIYEQYF
TRBJ2-3	many	NA	TRBV7-6	TGTGCCAGCAGCCGAGGGGGGGGCAGGGATACGCAGTATTTT	CASSRGGGRDTQYF
TRBJ1-2	NA	NA	TRBV27	TGTGCCAGCAGTTTATTAGCCCAGGGTCGGTCTTACTATGGCTACACCTTC	CASSLLAQGRSYYGYTF
TRBJ2-3	few	TRBD2	TRBV6-2/TRBV6-3	TGTGCCACGCGAGGGGTACTAGCGGGGTCTGGAGATACGCAGTATTTT	CATRGVLAGSGDTQYF
TRBJ2-5	NA	NA	TRBV5-1	TGCGCCAGCAGCGATATACAGGGGAGGGAGACCCAGTACTTC	CASSDIQGRETQYF
TRBJ2-5	few	TRBD1	TRBV12-3/TRBV12-4	TGTGCCAGCAGTTTATCAGGGGGCGGTTTTCAAGAGACCCAGTACTTC	CASSLSGGGFQETQYF
TRBJ2-7	NA	TRBD2	TRBV6-6	TGTGCCAGCAGTTACCTCCGGGGCGCGGGGGGAGTCGACGAGCAGTACTTC	CASSYLRGAGGVDEQYF
TRBJ2-1	NA	TRBD2	TRBV10-2	TGCGCCAGCGGCTTAGCGGGGGGAAACGATGAGCAGTTCTTC	CASGLAGGNDEQFF
TRBJ2-7	NA	NA	TRBV7-4	TGTGCCAGCAGCTTATGGGGGCGGCAGTACTTC	CASSLWGRQYF
TRBJ1-5	many	NA	TRBV7-6	TGTGCCAGCAGCTTACGGAGCGGGGATTCGCCCCAGCATTTT	CASSLRSGDSPQHF
TRBJ2-1	few	NA	TRBV7-9	TGTGCCAGCGGGCCCCGGAACGGGAATTACAATGAGCAGTTCTTC	CASGPRNGNYNEQFF
TRBJ2-7	few	TRBD1	TRBV7-6	TGTGCCAGCAGCGCAGGGACAGGGGTATCCCACGAGCAGTACTTC	CASSAGTGVSHEQYF
TRBJ1-1	many	NA	TRBV7-6	TGTGCCAGCAGCAGAGGGGGGGAGATGAACACTGAAGCTTTCTTT	CASSRGGEMNTEAFF
TRBJ2-1	NA	TRBD2	TRBV9	TGTGCCAGCAGTCCCGGGGGGGCCCCCAATGAGCAGTTCTTC	CASSPGGAPNEQFF
TRBJ1-5	few	NA	TRBV12-3/TRBV12-4	TGTGCCAGCCGCGGTGCGGGGGCGACTCAGCCCCAGCATTTT	CASRGAGATQPQHF
TRBJ2-3	few	TRBD2	TRBV6-1	TGTGCCAGCAGTTCACTAGCGGGGGCCCTCACAGATACGCAGTATTTT	CASSSLAGALTDTQYF
TRBJ2-3	few	NA	TRBV27	TGTGCCAGCAGTTTCCTTGGGGCCACAGCCGAAGATACGCAGTATTTT	CASSFLGATAEDTQYF
TRBJ2-5	few	NA	TRBV28	TGTGCCAGCAGTCCGCAGGGGCTACAAGAGACCCAGTACTTC	CASSPQGLQETQYF